Presented here are 20 T cell receptor beta chains from one specimen sequenced in a study of response to subunit inactivated influenza vaccine. TCRdb ran MiXCR on the RT-PCR reads and lists one entry per CDR3 protein. Here the sample spans about 310,000 distinct CDR3 sequences, around a fifth being singletons. The starting material was PBMCs from blood, obtained less than 22 months after vaccination. The receptors were gathered from a man aged 50 to 69 who received an inactivated influenza vaccine.

V usage is TRBV4-3 and J usage is TRBJ2-5; D uncertain. The germline gives CDR1 LGHNA, CDR2 YSLEER. Trimming removed 0 bases from V and 1 base from J, with 6 bases in between. This CDR3 is built from 14 residues. CDR3: CASSQEMAQETQYF. CDR3 nucleotide sequence: TGCGCCAGCAGCCAAGAGATGGCCCAAGAGACCCAGTACTTC.

CDR3 in DNA: TGTGCCAGTAGTACCTACGGGGAGGGCGGGAATCAGCCCCAGCATTTT. Its protein is CASSTYGEGGNQPQHF. This sequence joins TRBV19 and TRBJ1-5; the D is unclear. V was cut by 4 bases and J by 4 bases, with 17 bases left in between. Germline-derived CDR1 and CDR2 are LNHDA and SQIVND (reference sequence). The CDR3 runs 16 residues.

The chain is built from TRBV28 and TRBJ2-7, with 11 bases aligning to TRBD2. Trimming took 6 bases from V and 4 from J; bases not matched to a gene: 8. The CDR3 totals 15 residues. Germline V lookup: CDR1 MDHEN, CDR2 SYDVKM. As DNA, the CDR3 is TGTGCCAGCAGAACGCCGGGACTAGCGGTTTACGAGCAGTACTTC. The encoded protein is CASRTPGLAVYEQYF.

This clonotype was picked up a small number of times. The chain combines TRBV5-1 with TRBJ2-5; D uncertain. The CDR3 loop spans 14 amino acids. Between the trimmed V and J ends, which lost 0 bases and 0 bases, there was a span of 6 bases. Germline V gene lookup returns CDR1 SGHRS and CDR2 YFSETQ. CDR3 sequence: CASSLVEYQETQYF. CDR3 DNA: TGCGCCAGCAGCTTGGTGGAGTACCAAGAGACCCAGTACTTC.

There are a few counts of this clonotype. The chain combines TRBV25-1 with TRBJ1-1, with D uncertain. The CDR3 is made up of 16 amino acids. V shed 4 bases and J shed 2 bases, with 17 bases lying between them. CDR1 MGHDK and CDR2 SYGVNS come from the germline V gene. The CDR3 nucleotides read TGTGCCAGCAGTGTCCTTGACTCCGTCGATAACACTGAAGCTTTCTTT. It specifies CASSVLDSVDNTEAFF.

V and J are TRBV7-9 and TRBJ2-7; weak D call: TRBD1 (5 bases). The CDR3 is made up of 13 amino acids. Germline V CDR1 and CDR2: SEHNR, FQNEAQ (reference sequence). Trimming took 5 bases from V and 2 from J, leaving 10 bases between them. The CDR3 region is CASSQQVTYEQYF. Here the CDR3 DNA reads TGTGCCAGCAGCCAACAGGTAACCTACGAGCAGTACTTC.

This clonotype was found a few times. The chain couples TRBV5-1 to TRBJ1-2; possible D gene TRBD1, 6 bases. With 0 bases removed from V and 0 bases from J, the gap between germline ends came to 15 bases. CDR3 length equals 17 residues. CDR1 is SGHRS, CDR2 YFSETQ, per germline. The chain's CDR3 is CASSLAGTTYTNYGYTF. In DNA form, the CDR3 reads TGCGCCAGCAGCTTGGCCGGGACAACTTATACTAACTATGGCTACACCTTC.

The chain carries TRBV5-1 and TRBJ2-3; 7 bases map to TRBD1. The CDR3 extends over 15 amino acids. Trimming cost V 4 bases and J 0 bases; bases outside gene matches: 5. Looked up from germline, CDR1 is SGHRS and CDR2 is YFSETQ. The DNA of the CDR3 is TGCGCCAGCAGCGCGACAGGGTATAGCACAGATACGCAGTATTTT. This sequence encodes CASSATGYSTDTQYF.

The J gene is TRBJ2-3, the V gene TRBV28; 8 bases align to TRBD2. Germline V gene lookup returns CDR1 MDHEN and CDR2 SYDVKM. V was pared by 4 bases and J by 1 base, with 7 bases of the junction left unmatched. This CDR3 comprises 16 residues. For the CDR3, the DNA is TGTGCCAGCAGTTCCCGTCGGCGGGGGGGCACAGATACGCAGTATTTT. Its translation: CASSSRRRGGTDTQYF.

This sequence joins TRBV29-1 and TRBJ1-6, with TRBD1 matching 8 bases. The CDR3 spans 13 residues. Germline CDR1 SQVTM, CDR2 ANQGSEA. J lost 11 bases, V lost 6 bases, and 9 bases had no gene match. The DNA of the CDR3 is TGCAGCGTGCGGACAGGGACGACGACACCCCTCCACTTT. It encodes CSVRTGTTTPLHF.

The rearrangement links TRBV5-1 to TRBJ2-7, with 8 bases matching TRBD1. CDR1 is SGHRS, CDR2 YFSETQ, per germline. V dropped 4 bases and J dropped 3; count of bases not matched to a gene: 9. The CDR3 sequence is 15 residues long. The CDR3 spells CASSLGQGRHYEQYF. CDR3 nucleotide sequence: TGCGCCAGCAGCCTCGGACAGGGAAGGCACTACGAGCAGTACTTC.

This sequence joins TRBV24-1 and TRBJ2-7, with D perhaps matching TRBD2 (6 bases). V lost 7 bases to trimming and J lost 1 base, with 10 bases between them. The CDR3 runs 13 residues. Germline CDR1 reads KGHDR; CDR2 reads SFDVKD. DNA for the CDR3: TGTGCCACCAGAGACGGGGGATCCTACGAGCAGTACTTC. This translates into CATRDGGSYEQYF.

Only a few counts were recorded for this clonotype. The V gene is TRBV2, the J gene TRBJ2-7; D possibly matches TRBD1 or TRBD2 (5 bases each). V was clipped by 3 bases and J by 4 bases, with 10 bases between them. Germline lookup yields CDR1 SNHLY and CDR2 FYNNEI. The CDR3 is 13 amino acids. CDR3 loop: CASSEGVPYEQYF. The CDR3 DNA is TGTGCCAGCAGTGAGGGGGTACCGTACGAGCAGTACTTC.

There are a few counts of this clonotype. V and J are TRBV10-3 and TRBJ1-2; D is possibly TRBD1 (5 bases). V was pared by 4 bases and J by 4 bases, with 10 bases between. The CDR3 is 13 amino acids. Per germline, CDR1 ENHRY and CDR2 SYGVKD. The CDR3 nucleotides are TGTGCCATCAGTGCAAGGGGACCCTATGGCTACACCTTC. It translates to CAISARGPYGYTF.

V gene TRBV7-8 combines with J gene TRBJ1-1; TRBD1 is a possible D gene (6 bases). The CDR3 loop spans 14 amino acids. The ends were cut back, 5 bases at V and 5 bases at J, with 15 bases in the middle. Per germline, CDR1 SGHVS and CDR2 FQNEAQ. This chain's CDR3 is CASSPRGGWTEAFF. The CDR3 DNA sequence: TGTGCCAGCAGCCCTAGAGGGGGTTGGACTGAAGCTTTCTTT.

The gene calls are TRBV6-5 and TRBJ2-3, with 7 bases matching TRBD2. The CDR3 spans 17 residues. Germline V CDR1 and CDR2: MNHEY, SVGAGI. V shed 6 bases and J 0 bases; nucleotides not matched to a gene: 12. The CDR3 region is CASSLNRLAASTDTQYF. As DNA, the CDR3 is TGTGCCAGCAGCCTAAACCGACTAGCAGCTAGCACAGATACGCAGTATTTT.

The gene calls are TRBV30 and TRBJ1-1, with no clear D. This CDR3 region has 14 residues. Trimming removed 0 bases from V and 3 bases from J, with 11 bases in between. CDR1 and CDR2 (germline): GTSNPN, SVGIG (reference sequence). The CDR3 here is CAWSVQLGYTEAFF. Here the CDR3 DNA reads TGTGCCTGGAGTGTACAATTGGGATACACTGAAGCTTTCTTT. Drawing the rest from reference TRBV30 and TRBJ1-1, the complete variable domain is SQTIHQWPATLVQPVGSPLSLECTVEGTSNPNLYWYRQAAGRGLQLLFYSVGIGQISSEVPQNLSASRPQDRQFILSSKKLLLSDSGFYLCAWSVQLGYTEAFFGQGTRLTVV.

In DNA, the CDR3 is TGCAGTGCTAGCCCCAGGGGTTCACCCCTCCACTTT. Translated, it gives CSASPRGSPLHF. The rearrangement joins TRBV20-1 to TRBJ1-6, with D possibly matching TRBD1 (6 bases). Trimming cost V 3 bases and J 9 bases, with 9 bases left between them. CDR1 and CDR2 (germline): DFQATT, SNEGSKA (reference sequence). This CDR3 is 12 amino acids long.

Notes on this clonotype: Without the conserved terminal phenylalanine or tryptophan, this CDR3 likely stems from a read error. The chain is built from TRBV6-1 and TRBJ1-2, with a tentative D call TRBD1 (5 bases). V was trimmed by 6 bases and J by 4 bases, leaving 15 bases between them. The CDR3 sequence is 14 residues long. The germline CDR1 and CDR2 sequences are MNHNS and SASEGT. Here the CDR3 DNA reads TGTGCCAGCAGCGGAGGGGCGAAGGGCTATGGCTACACCGTC. This translates into CASSGGAKGYGYTV.

The V call is TRBV29-1, the J call TRBJ2-7; maybe TRBD1 (6 bases). V shed 5 bases and J shed 7 bases, with 15 bases lying between them. Germline assignment: CDR1 SQVTM and CDR2 ANQGSEA. This CDR3 is 12 amino acids long. In DNA, the CDR3 is TGCAGCGTTCAGGGGATGTCGGGGGAGCAGTACTTC. It translates to CSVQGMSGEQYF.